The clone carrying this TCR beta chain was counted between two and nine times. Its matching antigen is unknown. The sample comes from a study of lymphopenia after photon versus proton radiotherapy. Profiling relied on immunoSEQ multiplex PCR, and the TCRdb table lists in-frame clones only, not all of them. This table holds 15,000 to 20,000 clones, just over 85% found once. Regarding the study as a whole: Relative stability marked proton patients; photon patients lost diversity and naive cells. After lymphocyte nadir, photon-treated repertoires showed oligoclonal expansion, especially CD8+ Temra. Post-nadir TCR diversity decline inversely tracked overall survival among those who died.

This material consisted of peripheral blood, taken from a patient treated with proton-based radiotherapy. This TCR was recovered from a man between 65 and 80 years old with pancreatic cancer.

CDR3 region: CASSTEFRSDTQYF. The CDR3 nucleotides read TGTGCCAGCAGCACGGAATTCAGGTCAGATACGCAGTATTTT. V is TRBV9 and J is TRBJ2-3, with D uncertain. V lost 4 bases, J lost 4 bases, and 13 bases lay in between. This CDR3 has 14 residues. The germline V gene encodes CDR1 SGDLS and CDR2 YYNGEE.